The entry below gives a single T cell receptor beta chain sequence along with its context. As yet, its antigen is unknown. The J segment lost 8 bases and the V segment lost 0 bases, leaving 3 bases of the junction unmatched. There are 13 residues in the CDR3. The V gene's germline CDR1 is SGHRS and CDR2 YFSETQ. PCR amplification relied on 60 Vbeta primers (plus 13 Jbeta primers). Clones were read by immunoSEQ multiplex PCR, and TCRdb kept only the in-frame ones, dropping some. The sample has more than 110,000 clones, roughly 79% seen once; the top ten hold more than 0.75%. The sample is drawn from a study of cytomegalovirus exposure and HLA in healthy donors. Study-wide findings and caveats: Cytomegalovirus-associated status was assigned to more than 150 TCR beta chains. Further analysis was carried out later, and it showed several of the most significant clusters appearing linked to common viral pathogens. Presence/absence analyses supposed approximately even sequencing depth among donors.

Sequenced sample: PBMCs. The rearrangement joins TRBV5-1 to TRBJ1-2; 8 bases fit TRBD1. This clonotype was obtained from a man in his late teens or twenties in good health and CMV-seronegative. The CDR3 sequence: CASSLAGGIGYTF. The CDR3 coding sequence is TGCGCCAGCAGCTTGGCAGGGGGCATAGGCTACACCTTC.